A single sample is the source of the 12 T cell receptor beta chains below, sequenced in a study of blood T cell repertoires in COVID-19. This table comes from immunoSEQ multiplex PCR, and its TCRdb copy is limited to in-frame clones, with some not included. This table holds approximately 170,000 clones, approximately 95% found once. Sequences were obtained from peripheral blood. The receptors stem from a woman aged 55 to 70 with COVID-19, enrolled during active disease.

This clone was seen a single time. The chain employs TRBV19 and TRBJ2-3, with D uncertain. The CDR3 sequence is 11 residues long. V dropped 7 bases and J dropped 2 bases, with 4 bases sitting between them. Germline CDR1 reads LNHDA; CDR2 reads SQIVND (reference sequence). The CDR3 DNA is TGTGCCAGTACCAACACAGATACGCAGTATTTT. Translating it yields CASTNTDTQYF.

The V call is TRBV5-5, the J call TRBJ2-7; 8 bases are shared with TRBD1. V was clipped by 0 bases and J by 5 bases; unmatched bases: 10. Looked up from germline, CDR1 is SGHKS and CDR2 is YYEKEE (reference sequence). The CDR3 loop spans 16 amino acids. The CDR3 sequence is CASSLVGTGVRDEQYF. In nucleotides, the CDR3 is TGTGCCAGCAGCTTGGTTGGGACAGGAGTACGTGACGAGCAGTACTTC. Drawing the rest from reference TRBV5-5 and TRBJ2-7, the complete variable domain is DAGVTQSPTHLIKTRGQQVTLRCSPISGHKSVSWYQQVLGQGPQFIFQYYEKEERGRGNFPDRFSARQFPNYSSELNVNALLLGDSALYLCASSLVGTGVRDEQYFGPGTRLTVT.

The genes are TRBV18 and TRBJ1-1; D is unclear. CDR1 KGHSH and CDR2 LQKENI come from the germline V gene. This CDR3 has 15 amino acids. Trimming pared 2 bases from V and 5 bases from J, leaving 15 bases between. The CDR3 spells CASSPFSLRETEAFF. As DNA, the CDR3 is TGTGCCAGCTCACCATTCTCACTGCGGGAGACTGAAGCTTTCTTT. Full variable domain (outside the CDR3, taken from reference TRBV18 and TRBJ1-1): NAGVMQNPRHLVRRRGQEARLRCSPMKGHSHVYWYRQLPEEGLKFMVYLQKENIIDESGMPKERFSAEFPKEGPSILRIQQVVRGDSAAYFCASSPFSLRETEAFFGQGTRLTVV.

The genes are TRBV5-8 and TRBJ1-5; possible D gene TRBD1, 6 bases. Germline V gene sequence: CDR1 SGHTS, CDR2 YDEGEE. The V end lost 0 bases, the J end lost 2 bases, and 9 bases lay between the germline ends. This CDR3 spans 15 amino acids. This CDR3 is CASSLEGVRNQPQHF. The CDR3 DNA follows: TGTGCCAGCAGCTTGGAGGGGGTTCGCAATCAGCCCCAGCATTTT.

This chain uses TRBV19 with TRBJ1-1; tentatively, D is TRBD1 (6 bases). CDR1 is LNHDA, CDR2 SQIVND, per germline (reference sequence). V lost 6 bases, J lost 1 base, and 9 bases lay in between. This CDR3 region has 13 residues. The CDR3 bases are TGTGCCAGTAGGTTGGGACAGAACACTGAAGCTTTCTTT. The encoded protein is CASRLGQNTEAFF.

Remarks on this clone: One junction end does not reproduce the germline sequence, and a read error may be involved. The chain is built from TRBV30 and TRBJ2-7; 9 bases map to TRBD2. The CDR3 has 14 residues. Germline CDR1 and CDR2: GTSNPN and SVGIG (reference sequence). CDR3 region: CAGSSLAGTYEQYF. CDR3 coding DNA: TGTGCCGGGAGCTCGCTAGCGGGAACCTACGAGCAGTACTTC.

This clone was observed a single time. J is TRBJ2-5 and V is TRBV7-9; D possibly corresponds to TRBD1 (7 bases). Germline V gene data show CDR1 as SEHNR and CDR2 as FQNEAQ (reference sequence). The CDR3 has 15 amino acids. V was trimmed by 5 bases and J by 7 bases, leaving 20 bases between them. CDR3 protein: CASSRITSRGVTQYF. The CDR3 bases are TGTGCCAGCAGCCGTATTACCTCCAGGGGGGTGACCCAGTACTTC. Together with reference TRBV7-9 and TRBJ2-5, the CDR3 gives the full variable domain: DTGVSQNPRHKITKRGQNVTFRCDPISEHNRLYWYRQTLGQGPEFLTYFQNEAQLEKSRLLSDRFSAERPKGSFSTLEIQRTEQGDSAMYLCASSRITSRGVTQYFGPGTRLLVL.

The chain is built from TRBV7-9 and TRBJ1-1, with 12 bases identical to TRBD1. Germline V gene sequence: CDR1 SEHNR, CDR2 FQNEAQ (reference sequence). After removal of 5 bases from V and 9 bases from J, the junction contained 7 bases not matched to a gene. The CDR3 loop spans 14 amino acids. The CDR3 nucleotides read TGTGCCAGCAGCACCCAGGGACAGGGGGCTAAAGCTTTCTTT. Its protein product is CASSTQGQGAKAFF.

J is TRBJ1-5 and V is TRBV7-2; D gene ambiguous. The CDR3 runs to 13 residues. The V end was cut by 5 bases, the J end by 9 bases, with 14 bases between. The V gene's germline CDR1 is SGHTA and CDR2 FQGNSA. CDR3 in amino acids: CASSVTAFWPQHF. For the CDR3, the DNA is TGTGCCAGCAGCGTAACAGCTTTCTGGCCCCAGCATTTT. Together with reference TRBV7-2 and TRBJ1-5, the CDR3 gives the full variable domain: GAGVSQSPSNKVTEKGKDVELRCDPISGHTALYWYRQSLGQGLEFLIYFQGNSAPDKSGLPSDRFSAERTGGSVSTLTIQRTQQEDSAVYLCASSVTAFWPQHFGDGTRLSIL.

The chain combines TRBV6-5 with TRBJ2-7, with 7 nucleotides matching TRBD2. The V gene's germline CDR1 is MNHEY and CDR2 SVGAGI. The CDR3 has 14 residues. J was trimmed by 3 bases and V by 5 bases; bases with no gene match: 7. The CDR3 nucleotides read TGTGCCAGCAGTACTAGTGGGGGGGACTACGAGCAGTACTTC. It encodes CASSTSGGDYEQYF.

This rearrangement joins TRBV5-1 to TRBJ1-1, with 8 bases fitting TRBD1. The CDR3 has 15 amino acids. The V gene end was trimmed by 0 bases and the J gene end by 5 bases; junction bases not matched to a gene: 6. The germline V gene encodes CDR1 SGHRS and CDR2 YFSETQ. The CDR3 here is CASSLVGQGTTEAFF. CDR3 sequence (DNA): TGCGCCAGCAGCTTGGTTGGACAGGGAACAACTGAAGCTTTCTTT.

J is TRBJ1-6 and V is TRBV6-5; weak D call: TRBD1 (6 bases). Trimming cost V 6 bases and J 10 bases, with 19 bases left between them. The CDR3 has 15 residues. Germline-derived CDR1 and CDR2 are MNHEY and SVGAGI. CDR3 nucleotides: TGTGCCAGCAGCCCACCCAGGGGTGGACAGTCACCCCTCCACTTT. Amino acids: CASSPPRGGQSPLHF.